The clone carrying this T cell receptor (beta chain) was seen a handful of times. Co-extraction of both nucleic acids (RNA and DNA) used about 20-34 mg of unsorted bulk tissue. The entry originates in a study of tumor-infiltrating lymphocytes in primary liver carcinoma. The input was 400 to 500 ng total RNA; TCR beta cDNA was made from it with a constant-region primer. Libraries of TCR beta came from three nested multiplex PCR rounds with slightly modified ARM-PCR. Two initial PCR rounds of ten to eleven cycles each paired TRBV1-TRBV30 forward primers with a C-beta reverse primer. TCRdb re-analysed the multiplex PCR reads in MiXCR, keeping a single row per CDR3 protein. Of around 47,000 distinct CDR3 sequences in the sample, approximately 73% were seen once. Germline-derived CDR1 and CDR2 are LNHDA and SQIVND (reference sequence). The CDR3 extends over 12 amino acids. Deletions cut 9 bases from V and 7 bases from J, with 16 bases between.

The V and J genes are TRBV19 and TRBJ2-7; weak D call: TRBD2 (6 bases). The source is a man aged 35-49 years with primary liver carcinoma and hepatitis B virus infection. Sample: liver tumor tissue from sampling region 2. Subset described: tumor region T2, inferior pole. The CDR3 here is CASPQAGREQYF. The CDR3 coding sequence is TGTGCCAGCCCACAGGCGGGAAGGGAGCAGTACTTC.